This is a list of T cell receptor beta chains from one sample in a study of cytomegalovirus exposure and HLA in healthy donors. Clones were sequenced by immunoSEQ multiplex PCR, and TCRdb holds only the in-frame ones, with some missing. The sample has 150,000 to 200,000 clones; around 77% are singletons. Sequenced sample: PBMCs. These receptors were taken from a woman between 25 and 40 years old in good health and CMV-seronegative. CDR3s include the opening cysteine and the closing phenylalanine or tryptophan. D genes are given only for firm matches. Some rows mark clone size as missing; the rest say once, few, many or name a class of expanded clone.

d_call	clone_size	cdr3_length	j_call	v_call	cdr3_aa	cdr3_nt
TRBD1	once	13	TRBJ1-2	TRBV7-6	CASSLETGRVYTF	TGTGCCAGCAGCTTAGAGACAGGGCGGGTTTACACCTTC
NA	NA	15	TRBJ2-5	TRBV7-9	CASSPPGGVMQTQYF	TGTGCCAGCAGCCCCCCCGGAGGGGTTATGCAGACCCAGTACTTC
NA	NA	16	TRBJ2-7	TRBV5-8	CASSFRPGAGDYEQYF	TGTGCCAGCAGCTTTCGACCCGGTGCAGGGGACTACGAGCAGTACTTC
NA	few	16	TRBJ1-2	TRBV5-1	CASSLEAGKTNYGYTF	TGCGCCAGCAGCTTGGAGGCAGGGAAAACGAACTATGGCTACACCTTC
NA	NA	16	TRBJ2-1	TRBV7-9	CASSLRRGQSYNEQFF	TGTGCCAGCAGCTTAAGGCGCGGGCAGTCCTACAATGAGCAGTTCTTC
NA	NA	17	TRBJ2-2	TRBV21-1	CASIDIGDRLNTGELFF	TGTGCCAGCATTGACATCGGGGACAGGTTAAACACCGGGGAGCTGTTTTTT
TRBD1	NA	14	TRBJ1-5	TRBV6-6	CASSGQGDIQPQHF	TGTGCCAGCAGCGGACAGGGGGACATTCAGCCCCAGCATTTT
NA	NA	15	TRBJ2-5	TRBV6-1	CASSEAGATQETQYF	TGTGCCAGCAGTGAAGCGGGGGCCACACAAGAGACCCAGTACTTC
TRBD1	NA	15	TRBJ2-2	TRBV5-1	CASSLTTGGTGELFF	TGCGCCAGCAGCTTGACTACAGGGGGGACCGGGGAGCTGTTTTTT
NA	NA	15	TRBJ1-1	TRBV4-3	CASSQVETGNTEAFF	TGCGCCAGCAGCCAAGTGGAGACAGGGAACACTGAAGCTTTCTTT
TRBD1	NA	16	TRBJ2-3	TRBV18	CASSPTRTGLTDTQYF	TGTGCCAGCTCACCAACTAGGACAGGGCTGACAGATACGCAGTATTTT
NA	NA	14	TRBJ2-2	TRBV10-3	CAISEDIYTGELFF	TGTGCCATCAGTGAAGACATATACACCGGGGAGCTGTTTTTT
TRBD2	NA	16	TRBJ2-1	TRBV11-1	CASSYSGSYSYNEQFF	TGTGCCAGCAGCTATAGCGGGAGTTACTCCTACAATGAGCAGTTCTTC
NA	NA	17	TRBJ2-1	TRBV11-2	CASRGPWLSSSYNEQFF	TGTGCCAGCAGGGGGCCTTGGCTGTCGAGCTCCTACAATGAGCAGTTCTTC
NA	NA	13	TRBJ1-2	TRBV18	CASSPGQLYGYTF	TGTGCCAGCTCACCGGGACAACTCTATGGCTACACCTTC
TRBD1	NA	14	TRBJ2-7	TRBV7-2	CASRLTGGSYEQYF	TGTGCCAGCAGACTGACAGGGGGCTCCTACGAGCAGTACTTC
NA	NA	13	TRBJ1-1	TRBV6-6	CASSYSAETEAFF	TGTGCCAGCAGTTACTCGGCGGAAACTGAAGCTTTCTTT
NA	once	17	TRBJ2-2	TRBV7-9	CASSSGVDWENTGELFF	TGTGCCAGCAGCTCCGGGGTTGATTGGGAAAACACCGGGGAGCTGTTTTTT
TRBD1	once	12	TRBJ2-7	TRBV10-3	CASTGAAYEQYF	TGTGCCAGTACAGGGGCGGCCTACGAGCAGTACTTC
NA	NA	15	TRBJ1-1	TRBV5-4	CASSLEDNVNTEAFF	TGTGCCAGCAGCCTAGAGGACAATGTGAACACTGAAGCTTTCTTT
NA	NA	17	TRBJ1-1	TRBV23-1	CASSQPLEGLWNTEAFF	TGCGCCAGCAGTCAACCCCTGGAGGGGCTATGGAACACTGAAGCTTTCTTT
TRBD1	NA	16	TRBJ1-6	TRBV5-5	CASSLVTGGYYSPLHF	TGTGCCAGCAGCTTGGTGACAGGGGGCTATTATTCACCCCTCCACTTT
TRBD1	NA	14	TRBJ1-1	TRBV11-1	CASSSRQGLTEAFF	TGTGCCAGCAGCAGCAGACAGGGGCTCACTGAAGCTTTCTTT
TRBD2	once	15	TRBJ2-3	TRBV27	CASSYGLAGTDTQYF	TGTGCCAGCAGTTATGGACTAGCGGGCACAGATACGCAGTATTTT
TRBD1	NA	14	TRBJ1-5	TRBV6-4	CASRGQGSNQPQHF	TGTGCCAGCAGGGGACAGGGGAGCAATCAGCCCCAGCATTTT
TRBD2	NA	16	TRBJ2-1	TRBV14	CASSQAVGGPYNEQFF	TGTGCCAGCAGCCAAGCGGTGGGAGGGCCTTACAATGAGCAGTTCTTC
TRBD2	few	20	TRBJ2-3	TRBV9	CASSVGVGTSGTPSTDTQYF	TGTGCCAGCAGCGTAGGAGTCGGGACTAGCGGAACACCTAGCACAGATACGCAGTATTTT
NA	NA	15	TRBJ1-5	TRBV15	CATSRDKHVNQPQHF	TGTGCCACCAGCAGAGATAAACACGTTAATCAGCCCCAGCATTTT
NA	NA	14	TRBJ2-7	TRBV11-3	CASSRGGGDYEQYF	TGTGCCAGCAGTCGAGGAGGGGGGGACTACGAGCAGTACTTC
NA	NA	15	TRBJ1-1	TRBV27	CASSPYQRMNTEAFF	TGTGCCAGCAGTCCGTACCAGCGGATGAACACTGAAGCTTTCTTT
NA	NA	15	TRBJ1-3	TRBV29-1	CSVEDGWGIGNTIYF	TGCAGCGTTGAAGACGGATGGGGCATTGGAAACACCATATATTTT
TRBD1	NA	14	TRBJ1-1	TRBV30	CAWSAPSGTVKAFF	TGTGCCTGGAGTGCTCCATCGGGGACAGTCAAAGCTTTCTTT
TRBD2	NA	13	TRBJ2-7	TRBV27	CASSLKRENEQYF	TGTGCCAGCAGTTTAAAGCGGGAGAACGAGCAGTACTTC
NA	NA	15	TRBJ1-1	TRBV2	CASSESPTPNTEAFF	TGTGCCAGCAGTGAATCCCCCACACCGAACACTGAAGCTTTCTTT
NA	once	14	TRBJ1-4	TRBV30	CAWSGGRWGEKLFF	TGTGCCTGGAGTGGGGGGCGGTGGGGTGAAAAACTGTTTTTT
TRBD2	few	12	TRBJ2-3	TRBV4-1	CASSQGGNTQYF	TGCGCCAGCAGCCAGGGGGGGAATACGCAGTATTTT
TRBD2	NA	13	TRBJ2-5	TRBV9	CASGGRAGETQYF	TGTGCCAGCGGCGGGAGGGCCGGAGAGACCCAGTACTTC
TRBD1	NA	14	TRBJ1-2	TRBV6-5	CASSYSTGSGGYTF	TGTGCCAGCAGTTACTCGACAGGGTCGGGTGGCTACACCTTC
TRBD1	NA	16	TRBJ2-1	TRBV7-9	CASSAGDRDYIGEQFF	TGTGCCAGCAGCGCCGGGGACAGGGACTATATTGGTGAGCAGTTCTTC
TRBD2	NA	14	TRBJ2-1	TRBV28	CASCRLAEDNEQFF	TGTGCCAGCTGTAGGCTAGCGGAAGACAATGAGCAGTTCTTC
TRBD2	NA	16	TRBJ2-7	TRBV9	CASSALGGSRGYEQYF	TGTGCCAGCAGCGCCCTAGGCGGGAGTCGCGGCTACGAGCAGTACTTC
TRBD1	NA	14	TRBJ1-2	TRBV19	CASQGDSELYGYTF	TGTGCCAGTCAGGGGGACAGCGAACTCTATGGCTACACCTTC